This T cell receptor (beta chain) was identified during a study of blood T cells in healthy people across ages. General study points: Per million T cells, TCR beta diversity dropped about linearly as age rose. The study lacked donor CMV status, which possibly confounded expanded clonotype changes. Both higher diversity and more naive CD4+ cells marked long-lived donors when set against aged donors.

Alongside a J-beta primer mix, a sample-barcoded 5' primer served in a second PCR lasting about 7 to 12 cycles. Each of the samples gave a minimum of 2.5 million paired-end reads that contained CDR3. TCRdb ran MiXCR on the 5' RACE reads and lists one entry per CDR3 protein. The sample includes roughly 650,000 distinct CDR3 sequences, 32% of them seen just once. This clonotype came up many times. What it binds is unknown. The sequence was collected from a woman over 75 in good health. Sample: blood.

The CDR3 sequence is CASSQGGGPSYEQYF. The CDR3 nucleotides are TGCGCCAGCAGCCAAGGGGGGGGCCCCTCCTACGAGCAGTACTTC. V is TRBV4-3 and J is TRBJ2-7; a weak D match, TRBD2 (7 bases). Germline V lookup: CDR1 LGHNA, CDR2 YSLEER. V was pared by 1 base and J by 0 bases, with 10 bases between. The CDR3 spans 15 residues.